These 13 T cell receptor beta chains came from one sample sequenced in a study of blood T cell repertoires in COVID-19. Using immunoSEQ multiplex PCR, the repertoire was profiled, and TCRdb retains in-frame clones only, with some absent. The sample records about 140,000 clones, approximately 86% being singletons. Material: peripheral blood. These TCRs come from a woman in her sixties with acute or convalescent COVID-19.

The CDR3 nucleotides read TGTGCCAGCAGCTTGGAGGGGACAGGGTTGGAAAAACTGTTTTTT. Protein product: CASSLEGTGLEKLFF. V and J are TRBV5-8 and TRBJ1-4; 9 positions agree with TRBD1. CDR1 is SGHTS, CDR2 YDEGEE, per germline. V gave up 0 bases and J gave up 8 bases; unmatched junction bases: 5. The CDR3 is made up of 15 amino acids.

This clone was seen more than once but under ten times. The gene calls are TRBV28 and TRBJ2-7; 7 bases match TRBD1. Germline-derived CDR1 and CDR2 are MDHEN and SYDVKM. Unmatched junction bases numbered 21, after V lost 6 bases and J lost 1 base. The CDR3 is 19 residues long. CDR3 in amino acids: CASSGPISFATGYSYEQYF. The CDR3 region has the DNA TGTGCCAGCAGCGGGCCGATAAGTTTCGCGACAGGGTATTCCTACGAGCAGTACTTC.

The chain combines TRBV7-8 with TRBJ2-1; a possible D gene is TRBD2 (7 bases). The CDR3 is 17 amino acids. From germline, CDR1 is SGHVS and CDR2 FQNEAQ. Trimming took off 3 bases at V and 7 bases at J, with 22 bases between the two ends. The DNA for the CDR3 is TGTGCCAGCAGCTTCCCCGCCCGTGAGGGAGGGGGGAATGAGCAGTTCTTC. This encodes CASSFPAREGGGNEQFF.

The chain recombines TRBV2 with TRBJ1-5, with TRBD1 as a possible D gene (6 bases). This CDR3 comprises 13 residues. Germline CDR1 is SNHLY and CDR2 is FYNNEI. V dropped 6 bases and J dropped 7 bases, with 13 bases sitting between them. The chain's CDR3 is CASSPTGGQPQHF. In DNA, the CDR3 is TGTGCCAGCAGCCCAACGGGGGGCCAGCCCCAGCATTTT.

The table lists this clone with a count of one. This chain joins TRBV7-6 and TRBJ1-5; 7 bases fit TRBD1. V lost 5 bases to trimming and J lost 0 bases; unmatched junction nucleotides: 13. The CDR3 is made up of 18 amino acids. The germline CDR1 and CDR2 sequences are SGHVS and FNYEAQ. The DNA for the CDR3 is TGTGCCAGCAGCCCGACCGCAGGGGGGCTTTATAGCAATCAGCCCCAGCATTTT. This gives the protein CASSPTAGGLYSNQPQHF.

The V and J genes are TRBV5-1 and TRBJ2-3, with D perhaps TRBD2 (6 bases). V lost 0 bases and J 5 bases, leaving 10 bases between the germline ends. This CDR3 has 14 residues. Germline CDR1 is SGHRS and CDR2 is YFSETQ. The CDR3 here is CASSLDSGVDTQYF. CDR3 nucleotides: TGCGCCAGCAGCTTGGATTCGGGGGTAGATACGCAGTATTTT.

The chain's CDR3 is CASSSRAVGQGANEQYF. CDR3 coding DNA: TGCGCCAGCAGCTCACGGGCGGTGGGACAGGGGGCAAACGAGCAGTACTTC. The V gene is TRBV5-1, the J gene TRBJ2-7, with 12 bases matching TRBD1. In germline, CDR1 is SGHRS, CDR2 YFSETQ. The CDR3 contains 17 residues. J gave up 5 bases and V 3 bases, and 12 bases lay outside the gene matches.

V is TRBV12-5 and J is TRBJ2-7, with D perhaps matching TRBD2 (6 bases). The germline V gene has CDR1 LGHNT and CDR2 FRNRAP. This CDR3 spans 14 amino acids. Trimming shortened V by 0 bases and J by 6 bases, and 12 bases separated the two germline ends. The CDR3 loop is CASGLVPTAGEQYF. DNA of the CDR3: TGTGCTAGTGGTTTGGTACCCACAGCGGGCGAGCAGTACTTC.

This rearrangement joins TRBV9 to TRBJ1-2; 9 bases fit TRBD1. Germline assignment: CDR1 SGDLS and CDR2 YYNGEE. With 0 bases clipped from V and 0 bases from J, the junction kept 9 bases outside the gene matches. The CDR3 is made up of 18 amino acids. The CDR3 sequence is CASSVVGDRGNPNYGYTF. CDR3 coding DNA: TGTGCCAGCAGCGTAGTTGGAGACAGGGGGAACCCTAACTATGGCTACACCTTC.

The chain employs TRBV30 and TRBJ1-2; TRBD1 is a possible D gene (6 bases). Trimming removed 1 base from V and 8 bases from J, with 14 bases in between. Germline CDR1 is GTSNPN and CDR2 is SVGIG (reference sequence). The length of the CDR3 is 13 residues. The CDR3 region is CAWSGTGLGGYTF. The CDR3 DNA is TGTGCCTGGAGTGGCACAGGGTTGGGCGGCTACACCTTC.

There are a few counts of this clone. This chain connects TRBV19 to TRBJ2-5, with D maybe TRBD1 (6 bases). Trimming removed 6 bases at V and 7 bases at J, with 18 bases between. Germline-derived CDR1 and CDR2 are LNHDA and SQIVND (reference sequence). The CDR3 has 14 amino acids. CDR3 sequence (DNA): TGTGCCAGTAGACCAAGGGACACCCACGCGACCCAGTACTTC. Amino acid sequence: CASRPRDTHATQYF.

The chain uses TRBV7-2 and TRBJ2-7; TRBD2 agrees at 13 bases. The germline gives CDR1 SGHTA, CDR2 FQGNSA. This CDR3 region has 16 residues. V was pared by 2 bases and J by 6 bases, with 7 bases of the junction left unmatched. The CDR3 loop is CASSLRAGLAGLEQYF. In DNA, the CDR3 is TGTGCCAGCAGCTTAAGGGCGGGACTAGCGGGGCTCGAGCAGTACTTC.

CDR3 protein: CAWSGYGGSETQYF. CDR3 nucleotides: TGTGCCTGGAGTGGATACGGGGGTTCGGAGACCCAGTACTTC. The chain recombines TRBV30 with TRBJ2-5; TRBD2 is a possible D gene (6 bases). V lost 1 base and J lost 5, with 14 bases in between. The germline gives CDR1 GTSNPN, CDR2 SVGIG (reference sequence). The CDR3 consists of 14 residues.